The table lists the clone carrying this TCR beta chain with many counts. The antigen remains undetermined. The data originate from a study of spatial heterogeneity in lung cancer. Whole-study context: Across tumor regions, counts of TCR transcripts showed a strong correlation with a T cell module score derived from matched bulk RNA-seq.

As to time point: sample taken at primary tumor resection. No cell sorting; template was whole RNA from tumor, lung tissue or PBMC. A unique molecular identifier was carried by every single TCR cDNA molecule. One entry per CDR3 protein results from TCRdb running MiXCR on the 5' RACE reads. The data hold about 100,000 distinct CDR3 sequences, with nearly 4.5% observed a single time. Study results and limitations: The study found that expanded intratumoral alpha and beta TCR counts tracked tumor mutation counts.

This specimen consisted of lung tumor tissue, obtained at surgery. The clonotype comes from a male donor with early-stage non-small cell lung cancer.

The CDR3, as DNA: TGCAGTGCTGACGGGAGGGGGATAGATACGCAGTATTTT. Translation: CSADGRGIDTQYF. V gene TRBV20-1 combines with J gene TRBJ2-3; 8 bases fit TRBD2. The V and J ends lost 5 bases and 5 bases, in that order; junction bases with no gene match: 6. The CDR3 sequence is 13 residues long. Germline V CDR1 and CDR2: DFQATT, SNEGSKA (reference sequence).